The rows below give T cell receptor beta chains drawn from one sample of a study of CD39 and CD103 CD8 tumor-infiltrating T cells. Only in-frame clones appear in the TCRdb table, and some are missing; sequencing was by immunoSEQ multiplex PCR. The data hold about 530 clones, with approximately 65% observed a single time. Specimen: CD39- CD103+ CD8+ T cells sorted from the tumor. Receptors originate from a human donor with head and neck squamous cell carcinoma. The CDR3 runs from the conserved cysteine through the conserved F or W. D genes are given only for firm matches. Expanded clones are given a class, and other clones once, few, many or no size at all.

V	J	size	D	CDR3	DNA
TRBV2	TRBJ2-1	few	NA	CASLSQATGDEQFF	TGTGCCTCCCTATCCCAAGCCACGGGTGATGAGCAGTTCTTC
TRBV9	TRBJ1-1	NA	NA	CASSSPTGAFF	TGTGCCAGCAGCTCACCCACTGGAGCTTTCTTT
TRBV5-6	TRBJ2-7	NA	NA	CASSLRGASVYEQYF	TGTGCCAGCAGCTTGAGGGGGGCAAGCGTGTACGAGCAGTACTTC
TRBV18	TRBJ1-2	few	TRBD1	CASSPQHRGRVVYGYTF	TGTGCCAGCTCACCACAGCACAGGGGGCGCGTTGTCTATGGCTACACCTTC
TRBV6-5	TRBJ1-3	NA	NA	CASRAPTEPGNTIYF	TGTGCCAGCAGAGCCCCGACAGAGCCTGGAAACACCATATATTTT
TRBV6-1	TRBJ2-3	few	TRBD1	CASNYPGQGPDTQYF	TGTGCCAGCAACTATCCGGGACAGGGTCCAGATACGCAGTATTTT
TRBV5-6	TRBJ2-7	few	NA	CASSLETIHEQYF	TGTGCCAGCAGCTTGGAGACAATTCACGAGCAGTACTTC
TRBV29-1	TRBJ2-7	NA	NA	CSVLDYEQYF	TGCAGCGTACTTGACTACGAGCAGTACTTC
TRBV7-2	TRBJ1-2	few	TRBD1	CASSFGQGIYGYTF	TGTGCCAGCAGCTTCGGACAGGGGATCTATGGCTACACCTTC
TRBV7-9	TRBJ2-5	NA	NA	CASSLARGQPPGIQETQYF	TGTGCCAGCAGCTTAGCGCGCGGGCAGCCCCCAGGAATCCAAGAGACCCAGTACTTC